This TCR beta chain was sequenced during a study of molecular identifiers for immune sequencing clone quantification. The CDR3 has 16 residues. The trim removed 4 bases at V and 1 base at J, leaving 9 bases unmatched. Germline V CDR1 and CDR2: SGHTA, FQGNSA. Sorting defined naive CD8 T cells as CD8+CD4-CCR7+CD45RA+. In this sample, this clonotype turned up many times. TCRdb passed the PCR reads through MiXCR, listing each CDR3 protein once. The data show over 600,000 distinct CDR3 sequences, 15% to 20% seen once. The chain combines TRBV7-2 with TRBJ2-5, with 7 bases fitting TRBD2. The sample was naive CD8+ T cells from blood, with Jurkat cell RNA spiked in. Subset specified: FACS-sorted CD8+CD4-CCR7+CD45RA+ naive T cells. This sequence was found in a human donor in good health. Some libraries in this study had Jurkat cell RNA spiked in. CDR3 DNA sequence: TGTGCCAGCAGCTCCCATCTGGGCGGGGGCCAAGAGACCCAGTACTTC. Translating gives CASSSHLGGGQETQYF.